The clone carrying this T cell receptor (beta chain) was counted only a few times. The data were obtained in a study of T-cell memory formation after mild COVID-19. The V gene's germline CDR1 is SGHTA and CDR2 FQGNSA. V was shortened by 5 bases and J by 0 bases, with 11 bases between the two germline ends. CDR3 size: 14 residues. TCRdb re-called the 5' RACE reads through MiXCR, storing one row per CDR3 protein. The sample shows around 500,000 distinct CDR3 sequences, 18% of them seen only once. The sequencing sample was made of PBMCs or a T cell subset sorted from them (not recorded which). The V and J genes are TRBV7-2 and TRBJ2-7; the D call may be TRBD1 or TRBD2 (5 bases each). This clonotype was obtained from an adult woman who had mild COVID-19 (a few samples of this study predate the infection). Cell type and time point are not known. The CDR3 is CASSPWDLSYEQYF. DNA for the CDR3: TGTGCCAGCAGCCCGTGGGACCTCTCCTACGAGCAGTACTTC. The full variable domain, with the rest looked up from reference TRBV7-2 and TRBJ2-7, is GAGVSQSPSNKVTEKGKDVELRCDPISGHTALYWYRQSLGQGLEFLIYFQGNSAPDKSGLPSDRFSAERTGGSVSTLTIQRTQQEDSAVYLCASSPWDLSYEQYFGPGTRLTVT.